These 25 T cell receptor beta chains originate from one sample sequenced in a study of graft-versus-host responses after intestinal transplantation. Profiled with immunoSEQ multiplex PCR; TCRdb holds only in-frame clones, not every one. The top ten hold more than 0.25% of the sample, which has roughly 90,000 clones, about 85% seen once. No cognate antigen is known for these TCRs. The input for sequencing was unstimulated CD4+ T cells sorted from spleen or lymph node cells, taken before transplant. Source of these receptors: a human donor who was the organ donor for an intestinal transplant.

This chain joins TRBV27 and TRBJ1-1, with 7 nucleotides matching TRBD1. V shed 3 bases and J 5 bases; nucleotides not matched to a gene: 9. The CDR3 loop spans 15 amino acids. Germline CDR1 is MNHEY and CDR2 is SMNVEV (reference sequence). The chain's CDR3 is CASSLKGAGVTEAFF. As DNA, the CDR3 is TGTGCCAGCAGTTTGAAGGGGGCTGGTGTAACTGAAGCTTTCTTT.

V and J are TRBV28 and TRBJ1-2; D is perhaps TRBD1 (6 bases). The CDR3 is made up of 12 amino acids. Germline values: CDR1 MDHEN, CDR2 SYDVKM. Trimming took off 2 bases at V and 6 bases at J, with 7 bases between the two ends. For the CDR3, the DNA is TGTGCCAGCAGTTTACAGGGGAATGGCTACACCTTC. Amino acids: CASSLQGNGYTF.

The V and J genes are TRBV2 and TRBJ1-1; 9 nucleotides line up with TRBD1. Trimming removed 9 bases from V and 5 bases from J; junction bases left unmatched: 7. This CDR3 region has 13 residues. CDR1 and CDR2 (germline): SNHLY, FYNNEI. CDR3 coding DNA: TGTGCCAGTCTGACAGGGGGATGGACTGAAGCTTTCTTT. Amino acid sequence: CASLTGGWTEAFF.

Remarks on this clone: A junction boundary mismatches the germline segment, possibly from a read error. The chain uses TRBV18 and TRBJ2-7; 7 nucleotides agree with TRBD1. The germline V gene has CDR1 KGHSH and CDR2 LQKENI. The CDR3 extends over 15 amino acids. The CDR3 loop is CTSSPDRVGPYEQYF. DNA of the CDR3: TGTACCAGCTCACCCGACAGGGTCGGTCCCTACGAGCAGTACTTC.

The V and J genes are TRBV7-9 and TRBJ2-5; 11 nucleotides match TRBD2. The CDR3 extends over 16 amino acids. V was pared by 5 bases and J by 1 base, with 6 bases of the junction left unmatched. Germline lookup yields CDR1 SEHNR and CDR2 FQNEAQ (reference sequence). The CDR3 nucleotides are TGTGCCAGCAGCCTACTAGCGGGGGACCTCCAAGAGACCCAGTACTTC. Its translation: CASSLLAGDLQETQYF.

This clone has more than one count but fewer than ten. The CDR3 here is CASSPLDSTYEQYF. CDR3 DNA sequence: TGTGCCAGCAGCCCCTTGGACAGCACCTACGAGCAGTACTTC. The chain links TRBV5-6 to TRBJ2-7, with D perhaps TRBD1 (6 bases). Germline lookup yields CDR1 SGHDT and CDR2 YYEEEE. This CDR3 is 14 amino acids long. Trimming removed 4 bases at V and 2 bases at J, with 13 bases between.

The rearrangement links TRBV11-2 to TRBJ2-3; TRBD2 matches 7 bases. Germline V gives CDR1 SGHAT, CDR2 FQNNGV. Losses at the gene ends were 4 bases for V and 11 bases for J; bases not matched to a gene: 12. The CDR3 has 14 residues. CDR3 in amino acids: CASSYQRTGGGQYF. The CDR3 DNA follows: TGTGCCAGCAGCTACCAGCGGACGGGCGGGGGGCAGTATTTT.

This chain links TRBV9 with TRBJ2-3; 10 bases line up with TRBD1. V shed 0 bases, J shed 1 base, and the junction held 2 bases outside the gene matches. Germline V lookup: CDR1 SGDLS, CDR2 YYNGEE. The CDR3 covers 16 residues. DNA for the CDR3: TGTGCCAGCAGCGTAGTGGGGACAGGGGGCACAGATACGCAGTATTTT. Translation: CASSVVGTGGTDTQYF.

This clone was detected once. The rearrangement uses TRBV4-3 and TRBJ2-3, with D uncertain. V lost 5 bases to trimming and J lost 5 bases, with 17 bases between them. Germline lookup yields CDR1 LGHNA and CDR2 YSLEER. This CDR3 is built from 15 residues. CDR3 DNA sequence: TGCGCCAGCAGCTACCTATGGGCCGATGGAGATACGCAGTATTTT. The encoded protein is CASSYLWADGDTQYF.

V gene TRBV23-1 combines with J gene TRBJ1-1; possibly TRBD1 for D (5 bases). TRBV23-1 is designated an ORF whose function remains uncertain. The germline V and J ends were trimmed by 10 bases and 12 bases, with 21 bases remaining between them. CDR3 length: 12 amino acids. The CDR3 DNA sequence: TGCGCCACCCCTGGGGACTGGGCAGGGACTTTCTTT. Its protein product is CATPGDWAGTFF.

This chain connects TRBV7-9 to TRBJ2-5, with D perhaps TRBD1 (5 bases). V was clipped by 4 bases and J by 2 bases, with 14 bases between them. The germline CDR1 and CDR2 sequences are SEHNR and FQNEAQ (reference sequence). This CDR3 has 15 residues. The CDR3 nucleotides read TGTGCCAGCAGCTGGAGTGGGGCAGGGCAAGAGACCCAGTACTTC. It translates to CASSWSGAGQETQYF. Full variable domain (rest looked up from reference TRBV7-9 and TRBJ2-5): DTGVSQNPRHKITKRGQNVTFRCDPISEHNRLYWYRQTLGQGPEFLTYFQNEAQLEKSRLLSDRFSAERPKGSFSTLEIQRTEQGDSAMYLCASSWSGAGQETQYFGPGTRLLVL.

The chain uses TRBV14 and TRBJ2-5; D ambiguous. CDR1 and CDR2 (germline): SGHDN, FVKESK. The CDR3 consists of 12 residues. V was trimmed by 2 bases and J by 4 bases, leaving 5 bases between them. CDR3: CASSQSSETQYF. The CDR3 DNA is TGTGCCAGCAGCCAATCGTCAGAGACCCAGTACTTC.

The chain links TRBV27 to TRBJ2-5; perhaps TRBD2 as D (6 bases). The J call may be wrong; the DNA end is better matched by TRBJ2-7. CDR1 is MNHEY and CDR2 is SMNVEV in the germline V gene (reference sequence). The CDR3 runs 15 residues. The chain's CDR3 is CASSSRRDGGYEQYF. As DNA, the CDR3 is TGTGCCAGCAGTTCTCGCCGGGACGGGGGATACGAGCAGTACTTC.

The J gene is TRBJ2-5, the V gene TRBV5-1; 10 nucleotides agree with TRBD2. Germline V gene data show CDR1 as SGHRS and CDR2 as YFSETQ. V was clipped by 2 bases and J by 4 bases; unmatched bases: 2. This CDR3 is built from 14 residues. The CDR3 region is CASSLLAGIETQYF. Here the CDR3 DNA reads TGCGCCAGCAGCTTACTAGCGGGGATAGAGACCCAGTACTTC.

This clone showed up just once. This chain connects TRBV18 to TRBJ1-5; D remains ambiguous. Germline values: CDR1 KGHSH, CDR2 LQKENI. The CDR3 runs 17 residues. V lost 4 bases and J 0 bases, leaving 16 bases between the germline ends. DNA for the CDR3: TGTGCCAGCTCACATTCGGACGGGAGAGCTAGCAATCAGCCCCAGCATTTT. It codes for CASSHSDGRASNQPQHF.

This clone was seen only a few times. The chain has TRBV7-3 and TRBJ1-1; weak D call: TRBD1 (5 bases). Trimming took 4 bases from V and 3 from J, leaving 9 bases between them. This CDR3 spans 13 amino acids. The germline V gene has CDR1 SGHTA and CDR2 FQGTGA. The CDR3 DNA follows: TGTGCCAGCAGCTCAGGGAGGGACACTGAAGCTTTCTTT. Translating it yields CASSSGRDTEAFF. The full variable domain, rest sourced from reference TRBV7-3 and TRBJ1-1, is GAGVSQTPSNKVTEKGKYVELRCDPISGHTALYWYRQSLGQGPEFLIYFQGTGAADDSGLPNDRFFAVRPEGSVSTLKIQRTERGDSAVYLCASSSGRDTEAFFGQGTRLTVV.

The table lists this clone with a count of one. The chain links TRBV19 to TRBJ1-2; 8 bases fit TRBD1. J lost 1 base, V lost 9 bases, and 16 bases had no gene match. The CDR3 length is 17 residues. Germline assignment: CDR1 LNHDA and CDR2 SQIVND (reference sequence). The CDR3 DNA follows: TGTGCCAGGCCAGGGGGCGTTGGGCTCCCTAATAACTATGGCTACACCTTC. This translates into CARPGGVGLPNNYGYTF. Full variable domain (missing parts from reference TRBV19 and TRBJ1-2): DGGITQSPKYLFRKEGQNVTLSCEQNLNHDAMYWYRQDPGQGLRLIYYSQIVNDFQKGDIAEGYSVSREKKESFPLTVTSAQKNPTAFYLCARPGGVGLPNNYGYTFGSGTRLTVV.

This chain links TRBV19 with TRBJ1-1; 11 bases fit TRBD1. Losses at the gene ends were 3 bases for V and 5 bases for J; bases not matched to a gene: 8. Germline V gives CDR1 LNHDA, CDR2 SQIVND (reference sequence). CDR3 length equals 16 residues. This chain's CDR3 is CASSIGQGAGGTEAFF. The CDR3 nucleotides are TGTGCCAGTAGTATTGGACAGGGGGCGGGTGGGACTGAAGCTTTCTTT.

V is TRBV4-1 and J is TRBJ2-7; TRBD1 agrees at 9 bases. The J segment lost 5 bases and the V segment lost 4 bases, leaving 12 bases of the junction unmatched. The germline V gene encodes CDR1 MGHRA and CDR2 YSYEKL. CDR3 size: 16 residues. The CDR3 nucleotides read TGCGCCAGCAGCCGCCTCGCCGGGACAGGGTCCAACGAGCAGTACTTC. This translates into CASSRLAGTGSNEQYF.

The V gene is TRBV5-1, the J gene TRBJ2-2, with D possibly being TRBD1 (5 bases). Between the trimmed V and J ends, which lost 0 bases and 1 base, there was a span of 7 bases. This CDR3 has 15 amino acids. CDR1 is SGHRS and CDR2 is YFSETQ in the germline V gene. This chain's CDR3 is CASSLVTGNTGELFF. The CDR3 nucleotides read TGCGCCAGCAGCTTGGTAACAGGGAACACCGGGGAGCTGTTTTTT.

The CDR3 DNA reads TGCGCCAGCTCCCACGGGACAGGGAACTATGGCTACACCTTC. Translated: CASSHGTGNYGYTF. V and J are TRBV5-1 and TRBJ1-2; 9 nucleotides line up with TRBD1. Germline loops: CDR1 SGHRS, CDR2 YFSETQ. Unmatched junction bases numbered 6, after V lost 7 bases and J lost 2 bases. The CDR3 has 14 amino acids.

The chain has TRBV5-4 and TRBJ2-5, with a tentative D call TRBD1 (5 bases). Germline loops: CDR1 SGHNT, CDR2 YYREEE (reference sequence). Trimming stripped 0 bases from V and 5 bases from J, with 11 bases between. This CDR3 has 14 amino acids. CDR3 protein: CASSLARPGETQYF. In DNA, the CDR3 is TGTGCCAGCAGCTTGGCCCGTCCAGGGGAGACCCAGTACTTC.

The chain combines TRBV6-1 with TRBJ1-2; weak D call: TRBD1 (5 bases). CDR1 is MNHNS and CDR2 is SASEGT in the germline V gene. Trimming took off 2 bases at V and 6 bases at J, with 16 bases between the two ends. This CDR3 spans 15 amino acids. The CDR3 region is CASSEQGRRLHGYTF. The CDR3 DNA sequence: TGTGCCAGCAGTGAACAGGGCAGGCGCTTACATGGCTACACCTTC.

The gene calls are TRBV18 and TRBJ2-3; maybe TRBD2 (6 bases). Germline V gene sequence: CDR1 KGHSH, CDR2 LQKENI. The CDR3 totals 14 residues. Trimming removed 6 bases at V and 9 bases at J, with 19 bases between. The CDR3, as DNA: TGTGCCAGCTCGCCGAACCGGGACTTCGGGACGCAGTATTTT. This encodes CASSPNRDFGTQYF.

J is TRBJ1-2 and V is TRBV4-3; 7 nucleotides line up with TRBD1. The CDR3 totals 17 residues. The germline V gene encodes CDR1 LGHNA and CDR2 YSLEER. The V gene end was trimmed by 2 bases and the J gene end by 2 bases; junction bases not matched to a gene: 11. The CDR3 is CASSQRALTGMNYGYTF. The DNA of the CDR3 is TGCGCCAGCAGCCAAAGGGCCCTGACAGGGATGAACTATGGCTACACCTTC.